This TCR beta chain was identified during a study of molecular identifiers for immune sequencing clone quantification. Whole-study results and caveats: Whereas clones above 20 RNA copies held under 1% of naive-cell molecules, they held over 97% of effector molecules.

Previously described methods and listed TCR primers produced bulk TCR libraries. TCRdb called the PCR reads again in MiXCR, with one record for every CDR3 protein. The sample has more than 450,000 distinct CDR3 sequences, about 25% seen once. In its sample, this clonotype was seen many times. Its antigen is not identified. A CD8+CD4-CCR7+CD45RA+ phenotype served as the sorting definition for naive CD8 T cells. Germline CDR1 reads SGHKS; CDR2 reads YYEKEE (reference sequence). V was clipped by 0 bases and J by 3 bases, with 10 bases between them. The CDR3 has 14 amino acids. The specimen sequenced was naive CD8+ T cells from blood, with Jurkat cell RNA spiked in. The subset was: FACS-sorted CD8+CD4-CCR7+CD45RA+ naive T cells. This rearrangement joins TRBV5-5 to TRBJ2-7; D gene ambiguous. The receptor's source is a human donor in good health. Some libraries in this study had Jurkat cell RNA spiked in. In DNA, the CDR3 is TGTGCCAGCAGCTTGGCGTTTGGGGACTACGAGCAGTACTTC. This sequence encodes CASSLAFGDYEQYF.